Below, 5 T cell receptor beta chains from the same sample are listed, as sequenced in a study of blood T cell repertoires in COVID-19. Using immunoSEQ multiplex PCR, the repertoire was profiled, and TCRdb retains in-frame clones only, with some absent. The sample records under 300,000 clones, 83% being singletons. Sequenced material: peripheral blood. The receptors derive from a woman between 50 and 59 years old who had recovered from COVID-19.

The chain couples TRBV19 to TRBJ1-2, with D uncertain. CDR3 length: 16 residues. Germline V gene lookup returns CDR1 LNHDA and CDR2 SQIVND (reference sequence). V lost 7 bases and J 0 bases, leaving 18 bases between the germline ends. As DNA, the CDR3 is TGTGCCAGTACCTCCGTTGTTGGTACAGCTAACTATGGCTACACCTTC. Amino acid sequence: CASTSVVGTANYGYTF.

For this clone: The same CDR3 is also encoded by other DNA sequences in this sample. This chain links TRBV9 with TRBJ2-5; no clear D. Per germline, CDR1 SGDLS and CDR2 YYNGEE. The CDR3 spans 14 residues. The V gene lost 0 bases and the J gene lost 1 base, with 7 bases spanning the gap. This chain's CDR3 is CASSVGTAQETQYF. The CDR3 nucleotides are TGTGCCAGCAGCGTAGGTACAGCCCAAGAGACCCAGTACTTC. Full variable domain (outside the CDR3, taken from reference TRBV9 and TRBJ2-5): DSGVTQTPKHLITATGQRVTLRCSPRSGDLSVYWYQQSLDQGLQFLIQYYNGEERAKGNILERFSAQQFPDLHSELNLSSLELGDSALYFCASSVGTAQETQYFGPGTRLLVL.

V and J are TRBV6-1 and TRBJ1-1, with D unresolved. Per germline, CDR1 MNHNS and CDR2 SASEGT. V shed 3 bases and J shed 4 bases, with 12 bases lying between them. The CDR3 totals 14 residues. CDR3 residues: CASSEGPASTEAFF. In DNA form, the CDR3 reads TGTGCCAGCAGTGAGGGCCCCGCCAGCACTGAAGCTTTCTTT.

The V gene is TRBV6-5, the J gene TRBJ2-2, with 8 bases that match TRBD2. This CDR3 region has 15 residues. V lost 5 bases and J lost 6; bases outside the gene matches: 8. Germline V lookup: CDR1 MNHEY, CDR2 SVGAGI. The CDR3 nucleotides are TGTGCCAGCAGTCCCCCGAGCGGGAGCGCCGGGGAGCTGTTTTTT. It codes for CASSPPSGSAGELFF.

The gene calls are TRBV10-3 and TRBJ2-1; 8 nucleotides agree with TRBD1. Losses at the gene ends were 8 bases for V and 3 bases for J; bases not matched to a gene: 6. This CDR3 is built from 14 residues. CDR1 is ENHRY, CDR2 SYGVKD, per germline. CDR3 sequence reads: CAIGPGQDYNEQFF. The CDR3 nucleotides are TGTGCCATCGGGCCGGGACAGGACTACAATGAGCAGTTCTTC.